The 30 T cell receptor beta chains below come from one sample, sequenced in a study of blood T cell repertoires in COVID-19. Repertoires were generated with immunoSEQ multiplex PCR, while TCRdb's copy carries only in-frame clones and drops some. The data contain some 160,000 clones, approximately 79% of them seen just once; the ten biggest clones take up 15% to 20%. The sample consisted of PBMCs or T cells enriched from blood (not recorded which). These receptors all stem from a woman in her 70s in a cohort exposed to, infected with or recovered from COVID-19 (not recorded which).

This chain's CDR3 is CASSYAGQGAAEAFF. For the CDR3, the DNA is TGTGCCAGCAGTTACGCGGGGCAGGGGGCCGCTGAAGCTTTCTTT. The rearrangement links TRBV6-5 to TRBJ1-1, with 8 bases fitting TRBD1. Germline V gene data show CDR1 as MNHEY and CDR2 as SVGAGI. The junction had 8 bases not matched to a gene; V was cut back by 2 bases and J by 6 bases. CDR3 length: 15 residues.

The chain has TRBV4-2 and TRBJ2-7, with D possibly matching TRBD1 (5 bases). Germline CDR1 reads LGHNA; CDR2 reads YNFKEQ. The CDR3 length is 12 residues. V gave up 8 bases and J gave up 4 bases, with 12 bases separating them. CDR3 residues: CASGRQTYEQYF. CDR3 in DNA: TGTGCCAGCGGAAGACAGACTTACGAGCAGTACTTC.

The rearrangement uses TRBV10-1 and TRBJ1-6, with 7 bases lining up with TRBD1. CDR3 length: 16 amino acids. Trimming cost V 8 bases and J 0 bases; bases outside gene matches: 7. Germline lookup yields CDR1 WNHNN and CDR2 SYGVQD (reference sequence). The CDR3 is CASPGTASSYNSPLHF. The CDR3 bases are TGCGCCAGCCCCGGGACAGCTAGCTCCTATAATTCACCCCTCCACTTT.

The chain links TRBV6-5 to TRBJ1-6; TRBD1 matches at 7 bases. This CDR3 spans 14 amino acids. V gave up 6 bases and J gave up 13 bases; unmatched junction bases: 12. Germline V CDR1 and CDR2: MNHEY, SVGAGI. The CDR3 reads CASSLGQGGSPLHF. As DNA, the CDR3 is TGTGCCAGCAGCCTCGGTCAGGGGGGCTCCCCCCTCCACTTT.

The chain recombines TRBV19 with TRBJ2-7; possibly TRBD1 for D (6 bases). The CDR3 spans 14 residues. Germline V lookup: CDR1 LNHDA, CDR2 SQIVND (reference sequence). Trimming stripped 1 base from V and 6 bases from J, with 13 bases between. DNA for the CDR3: TGTGCCAGTAGTATAGGCCCGGGACATGCCGAGCAGTACTTC. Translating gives CASSIGPGHAEQYF.

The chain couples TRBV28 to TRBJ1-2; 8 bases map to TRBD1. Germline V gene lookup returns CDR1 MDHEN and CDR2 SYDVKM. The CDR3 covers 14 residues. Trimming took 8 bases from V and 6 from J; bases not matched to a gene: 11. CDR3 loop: CASGSGGFYDGYTF. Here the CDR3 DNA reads TGTGCCAGCGGGTCAGGGGGCTTTTACGATGGCTACACCTTC.

The CDR3 DNA follows: TGTGCCAGCAGTTACTCGGAGCTCAAATCGGGCTATGGCTACACCTTC. Translated: CASSYSELKSGYGYTF. This rearrangement joins TRBV6-5 to TRBJ1-2; D remains unclear. V gave up 0 bases and J gave up 4 bases, with 15 bases separating them. The CDR3 loop spans 16 amino acids. CDR1 is MNHEY and CDR2 is SVGAGI in the germline V gene.

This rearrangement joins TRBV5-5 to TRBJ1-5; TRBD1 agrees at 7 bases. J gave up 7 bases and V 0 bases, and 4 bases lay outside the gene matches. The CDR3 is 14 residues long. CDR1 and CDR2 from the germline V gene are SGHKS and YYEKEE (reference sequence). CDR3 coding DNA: TGTGCCAGCAGCTTGGGAGGGGGCGACCAGCCCCAGCATTTT. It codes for CASSLGGGDQPQHF.

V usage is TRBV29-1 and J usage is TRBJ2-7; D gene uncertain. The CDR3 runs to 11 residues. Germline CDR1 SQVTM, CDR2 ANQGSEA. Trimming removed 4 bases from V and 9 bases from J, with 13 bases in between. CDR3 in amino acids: CSVVVLAVQYF. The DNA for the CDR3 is TGCAGCGTTGTAGTATTAGCTGTGCAGTACTTC.

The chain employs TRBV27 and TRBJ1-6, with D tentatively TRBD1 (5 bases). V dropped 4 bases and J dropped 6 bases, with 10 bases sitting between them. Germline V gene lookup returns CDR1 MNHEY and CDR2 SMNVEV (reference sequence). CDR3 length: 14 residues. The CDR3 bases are TGTGCCAGCAGTTCAGGGCCCTCTAATTCACCCCTCCACTTT. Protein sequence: CASSSGPSNSPLHF.

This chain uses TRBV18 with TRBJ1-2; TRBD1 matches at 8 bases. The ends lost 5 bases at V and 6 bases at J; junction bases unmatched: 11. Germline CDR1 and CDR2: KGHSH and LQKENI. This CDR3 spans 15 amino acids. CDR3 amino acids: CASSFAQGAINGYTF. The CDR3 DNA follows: TGTGCCAGCTCATTTGCGCAGGGGGCTATTAATGGCTACACCTTC.

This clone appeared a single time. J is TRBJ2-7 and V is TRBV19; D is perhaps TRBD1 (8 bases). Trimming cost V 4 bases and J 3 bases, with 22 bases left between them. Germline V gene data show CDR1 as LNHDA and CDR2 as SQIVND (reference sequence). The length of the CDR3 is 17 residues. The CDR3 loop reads CASSRRHRGGTGYEQYF. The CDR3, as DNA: TGTGCCAGTAGTAGAAGGCACAGGGGAGGGACAGGCTACGAGCAGTACTTC.

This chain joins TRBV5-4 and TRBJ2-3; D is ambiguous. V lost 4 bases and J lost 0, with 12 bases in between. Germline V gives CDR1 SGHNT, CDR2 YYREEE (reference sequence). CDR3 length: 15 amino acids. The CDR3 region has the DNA TGTGCCAGCAGCCAGGCCCCACGTAGCACAGATACGCAGTATTTT. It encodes CASSQAPRSTDTQYF. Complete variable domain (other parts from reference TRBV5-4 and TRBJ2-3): ETGVTQSPTHLIKTRGQQVTLRCSSQSGHNTVSWYQQALGQGPQFIFQYYREEENGRGNFPPRFSGLQFPNYSSELNVNALELDDSALYLCASSQAPRSTDTQYFGPGTRLTVL.

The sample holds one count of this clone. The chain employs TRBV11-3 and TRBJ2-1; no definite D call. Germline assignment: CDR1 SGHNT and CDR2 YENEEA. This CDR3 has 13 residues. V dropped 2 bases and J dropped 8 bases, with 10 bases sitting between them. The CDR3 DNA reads TGTGCCAGCAGCTTATCATTAGTGGATGAGCAGTTCTTC. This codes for CASSLSLVDEQFF.

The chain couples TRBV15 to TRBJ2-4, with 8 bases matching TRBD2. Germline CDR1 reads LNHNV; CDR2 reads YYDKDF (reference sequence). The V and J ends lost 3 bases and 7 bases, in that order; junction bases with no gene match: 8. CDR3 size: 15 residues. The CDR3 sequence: CATSSPSREGNIQYF. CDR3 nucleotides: TGTGCCACCAGCAGTCCATCTCGGGAGGGGAACATTCAGTACTTC.

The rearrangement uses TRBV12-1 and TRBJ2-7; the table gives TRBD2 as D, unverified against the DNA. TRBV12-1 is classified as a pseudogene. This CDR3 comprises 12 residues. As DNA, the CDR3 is TGTGCCAGCAGCTTTCGGTCCTACGAGCAGTACTTC. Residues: CASSFRSYEQYF.

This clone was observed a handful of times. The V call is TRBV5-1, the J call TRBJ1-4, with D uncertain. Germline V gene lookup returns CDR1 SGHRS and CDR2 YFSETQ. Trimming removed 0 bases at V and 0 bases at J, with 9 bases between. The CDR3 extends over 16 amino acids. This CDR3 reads CASSLGATATNEKLFF. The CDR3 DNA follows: TGCGCCAGCAGCTTGGGGGCCACCGCAACTAATGAAAAACTGTTTTTT. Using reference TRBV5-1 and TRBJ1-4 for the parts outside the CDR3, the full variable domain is KAGVTQTPRYLIKTRGQQVTLSCSPISGHRSVSWYQQTPGQGLQFLFEYFSETQRNKGNFPGRFSGRQFSNSRSEMNVSTLELGDSALYLCASSLGATATNEKLFFGSGTQLSVL.

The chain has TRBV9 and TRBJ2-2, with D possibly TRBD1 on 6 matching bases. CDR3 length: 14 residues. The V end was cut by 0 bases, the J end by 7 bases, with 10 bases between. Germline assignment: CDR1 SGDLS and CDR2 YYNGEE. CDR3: CASSVEGGGGELFF. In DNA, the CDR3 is TGTGCCAGCAGCGTAGAAGGGGGTGGCGGGGAGCTGTTTTTT.

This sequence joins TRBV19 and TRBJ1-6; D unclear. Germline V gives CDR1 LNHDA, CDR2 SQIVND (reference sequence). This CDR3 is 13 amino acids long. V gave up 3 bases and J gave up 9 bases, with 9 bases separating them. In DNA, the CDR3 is TGTGCCAGTAGTATTTCAGTTGCTTCACCCCTCCACTTT. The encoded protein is CASSISVASPLHF.

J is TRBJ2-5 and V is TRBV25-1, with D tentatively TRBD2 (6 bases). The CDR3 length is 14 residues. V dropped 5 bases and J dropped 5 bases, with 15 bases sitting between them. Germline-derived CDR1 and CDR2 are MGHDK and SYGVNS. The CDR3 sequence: CASSPTNGGETQYF. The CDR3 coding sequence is TGTGCCAGCAGTCCAACCAATGGGGGGGAGACCCAGTACTTC.

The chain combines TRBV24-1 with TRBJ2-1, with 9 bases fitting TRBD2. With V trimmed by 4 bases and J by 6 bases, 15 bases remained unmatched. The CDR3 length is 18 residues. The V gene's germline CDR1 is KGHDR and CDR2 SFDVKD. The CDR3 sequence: CATSEAGTSFLRGNEQFF. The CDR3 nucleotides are TGTGCCACCAGTGAAGCCGGGACTAGCTTCCTTCGGGGCAATGAGCAGTTCTTC.

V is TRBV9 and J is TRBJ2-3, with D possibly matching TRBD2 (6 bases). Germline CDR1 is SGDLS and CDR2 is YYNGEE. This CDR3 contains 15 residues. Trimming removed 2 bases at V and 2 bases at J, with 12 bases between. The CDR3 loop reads CASSVLSGTTDTQYF. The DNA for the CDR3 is TGTGCCAGCAGCGTCCTTAGCGGAACCACAGATACGCAGTATTTT.

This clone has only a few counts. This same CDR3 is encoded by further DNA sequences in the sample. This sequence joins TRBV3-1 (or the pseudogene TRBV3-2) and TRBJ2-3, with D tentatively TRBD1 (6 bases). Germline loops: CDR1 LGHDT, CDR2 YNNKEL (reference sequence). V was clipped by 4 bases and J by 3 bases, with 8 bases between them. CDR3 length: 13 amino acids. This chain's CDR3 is CASSPRGTDTQYF. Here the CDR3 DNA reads TGTGCCAGCAGCCCTAGGGGGACAGATACGCAGTATTTT.

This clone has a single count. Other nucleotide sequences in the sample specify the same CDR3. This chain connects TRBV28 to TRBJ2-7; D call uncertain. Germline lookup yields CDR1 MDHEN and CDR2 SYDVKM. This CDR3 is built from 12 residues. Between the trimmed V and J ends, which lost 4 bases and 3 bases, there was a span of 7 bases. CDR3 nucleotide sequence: TGTGCCAGCAGTTCTCCAGGCTACGAGCAGTACTTC. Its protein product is CASSSPGYEQYF.

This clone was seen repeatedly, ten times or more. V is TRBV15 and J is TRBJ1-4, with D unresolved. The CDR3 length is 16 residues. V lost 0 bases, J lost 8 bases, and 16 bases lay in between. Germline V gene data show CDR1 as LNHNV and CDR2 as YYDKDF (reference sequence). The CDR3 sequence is CATSRDPSPGGEKLFF. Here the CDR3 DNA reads TGTGCCACCAGCAGAGATCCTAGCCCGGGCGGCGAAAAACTGTTTTTT.

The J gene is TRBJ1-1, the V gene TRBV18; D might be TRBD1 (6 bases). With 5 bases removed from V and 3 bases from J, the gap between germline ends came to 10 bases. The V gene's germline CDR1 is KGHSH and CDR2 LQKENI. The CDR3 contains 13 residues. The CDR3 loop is CASSAGVYTEAFF. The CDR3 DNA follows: TGTGCCAGCTCAGCAGGGGTTTACACTGAAGCTTTCTTT. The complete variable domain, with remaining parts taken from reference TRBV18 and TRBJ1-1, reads NAGVMQNPRHLVRRRGQEARLRCSPMKGHSHVYWYRQLPEEGLKFMVYLQKENIIDESGMPKERFSAEFPKEGPSILRIQQVVRGDSAAYFCASSAGVYTEAFFGQGTRLTVV.

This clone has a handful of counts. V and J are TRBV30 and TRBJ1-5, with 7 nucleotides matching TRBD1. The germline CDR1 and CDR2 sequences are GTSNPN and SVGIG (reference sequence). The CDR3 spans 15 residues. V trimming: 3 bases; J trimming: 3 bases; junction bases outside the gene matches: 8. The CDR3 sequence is CAWRYPTGFNQPQHF. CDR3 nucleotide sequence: TGTGCCTGGAGGTACCCGACAGGGTTCAATCAGCCCCAGCATTTT.

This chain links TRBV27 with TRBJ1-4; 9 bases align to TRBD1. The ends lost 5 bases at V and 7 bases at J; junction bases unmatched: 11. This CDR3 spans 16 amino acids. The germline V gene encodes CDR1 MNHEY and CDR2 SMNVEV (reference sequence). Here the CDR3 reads CASSPPGQGFGEKLFF. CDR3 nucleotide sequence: TGTGCCAGCAGTCCCCCGGGACAGGGTTTTGGTGAAAAACTGTTTTTT.

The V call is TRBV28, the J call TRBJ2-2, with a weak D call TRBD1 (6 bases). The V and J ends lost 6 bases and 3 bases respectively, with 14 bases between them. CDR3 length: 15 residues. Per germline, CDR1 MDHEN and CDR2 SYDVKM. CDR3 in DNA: TGTGCCAGCAGCCCTGGGGACACGTACACCGGGGAGCTGTTTTTT. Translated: CASSPGDTYTGELFF.

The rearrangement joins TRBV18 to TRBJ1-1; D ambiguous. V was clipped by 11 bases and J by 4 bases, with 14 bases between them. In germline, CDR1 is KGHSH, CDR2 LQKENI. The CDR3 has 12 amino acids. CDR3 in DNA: TGTGCCGCCCGCCGAGAGGGCACTGAAGCTTTCTTT. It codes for CAARREGTEAFF.